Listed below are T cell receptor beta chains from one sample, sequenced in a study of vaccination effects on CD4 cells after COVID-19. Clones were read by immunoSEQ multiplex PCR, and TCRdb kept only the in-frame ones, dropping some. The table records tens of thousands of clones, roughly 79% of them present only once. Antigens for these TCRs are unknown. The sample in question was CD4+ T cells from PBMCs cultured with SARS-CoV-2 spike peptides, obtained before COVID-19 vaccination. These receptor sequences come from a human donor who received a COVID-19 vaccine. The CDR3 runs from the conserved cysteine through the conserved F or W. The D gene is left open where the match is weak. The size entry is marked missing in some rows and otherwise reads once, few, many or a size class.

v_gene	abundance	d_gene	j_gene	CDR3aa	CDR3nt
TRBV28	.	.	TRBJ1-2	CASSALRDNYGYTF	TGTGCCAGCAGTGCACTTCGAGATAACTATGGCTACACCTTC
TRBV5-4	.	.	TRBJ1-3	CASSLAKDGYSGNTIYF	TGTGCCAGCAGCTTGGCCAAGGACGGCTACTCTGGAAACACCATATATTTT
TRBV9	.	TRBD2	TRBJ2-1	CASSFRTSYNEQFF	TGTGCCAGCAGCTTTCGGACTAGCTACAATGAGCAGTTCTTC
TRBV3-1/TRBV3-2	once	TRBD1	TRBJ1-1	CASRQGALNTEAFF	TGTGCCAGCAGGCAGGGGGCGCTGAACACTGAAGCTTTCTTT
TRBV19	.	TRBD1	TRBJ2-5	CASKYRGTETQYF	TGTGCCAGTAAGTACAGGGGTACGGAGACCCAGTACTTC
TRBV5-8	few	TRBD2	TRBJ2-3	CASPNWEGSTDTQYF	TGTGCCAGCCCAAATTGGGAGGGAAGCACAGATACGCAGTATTTT
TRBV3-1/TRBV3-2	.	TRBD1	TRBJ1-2	CASSLRGAAYGYTF	TGTGCCAGCAGCCTCAGGGGGGCGGCCTATGGCTACACCTTC
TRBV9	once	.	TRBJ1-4	CASSVSEGNNEKLFF	TGTGCCAGCAGCGTTTCGGAGGGGAATAATGAAAAACTGTTTTTT
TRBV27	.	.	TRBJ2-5	CASSLIGGTQYF	TGTGCCAGCAGTTTGATAGGGGGGACCCAGTACTTC
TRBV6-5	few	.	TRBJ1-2	CASRPGTFMGGYTF	TGTGCCAGCAGGCCGGGAACTTTTATGGGAGGCTACACCTTC
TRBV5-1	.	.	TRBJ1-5	CASSFGGGTQHF	TGCGCCAGCAGCTTCGGGGGGGGGACCCAGCATTTT